Sequencing of this T cell receptor beta chain was carried out in a study of T-cell memory formation after mild COVID-19. From 5'RACE with constant-segment primers came TCR alpha and TCR beta cDNA libraries that carried sample barcodes and UMIs. TCRdb analysed the 5' RACE reads with MiXCR anew, one entry per CDR3 protein. The sample lists around 300,000 distinct CDR3 sequences; around 17% were seen once. CDR1 ENHRY and CDR2 SYGVKD come from the germline V gene. V dropped 5 bases and J dropped 2 bases, with 11 bases sitting between them. The CDR3 extends over 14 amino acids. This clonotype has just a few counts. Its antigen is unknown. Study conclusions and caveats: A subset of responding clones appeared in pre-infection memory, suggesting cross-reactive memory joined.

The clonotype comes from a young man who had mild COVID-19 (a few samples of this study predate the infection). Cell type and time point are not known. Sequencing was done on a sample of PBMCs or a T cell subset sorted from them (not recorded which). V gene TRBV10-3 combines with J gene TRBJ2-3, with no clear D. The CDR3 protein is CAISPGSSTDTQYF. In DNA, the CDR3 is TGTGCCATCAGTCCCGGCAGCTCCACAGATACGCAGTATTTT.